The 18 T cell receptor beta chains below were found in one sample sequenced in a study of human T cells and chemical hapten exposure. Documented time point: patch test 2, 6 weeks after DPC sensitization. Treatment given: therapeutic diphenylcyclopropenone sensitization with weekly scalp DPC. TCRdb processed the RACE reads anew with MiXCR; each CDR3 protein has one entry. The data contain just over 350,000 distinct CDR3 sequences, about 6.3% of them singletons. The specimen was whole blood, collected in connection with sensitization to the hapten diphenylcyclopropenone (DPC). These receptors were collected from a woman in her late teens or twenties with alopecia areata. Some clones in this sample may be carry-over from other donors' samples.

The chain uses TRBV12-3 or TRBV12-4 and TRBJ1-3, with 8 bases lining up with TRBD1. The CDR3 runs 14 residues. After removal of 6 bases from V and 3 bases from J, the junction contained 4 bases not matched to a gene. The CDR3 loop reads CASRRTGIGNTIYF. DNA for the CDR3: TGTGCCAGCAGGCGGACAGGGATTGGAAACACCATATATTTT.

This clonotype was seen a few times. CDR3 nucleotides: TGTGCCAGCAGCTGGGAGGACAGGGGGCCTCAGCCCCAGCATTTT. Its protein is CASSWEDRGPQPQHF. The rearrangement joins TRBV7-2 to TRBJ1-5, with 11 nucleotides matching TRBD1. With 4 bases clipped from V and 6 bases from J, the junction kept 5 bases outside the gene matches. The V gene's germline CDR1 is SGHTA and CDR2 FQGNSA. This CDR3 is 15 amino acids long.

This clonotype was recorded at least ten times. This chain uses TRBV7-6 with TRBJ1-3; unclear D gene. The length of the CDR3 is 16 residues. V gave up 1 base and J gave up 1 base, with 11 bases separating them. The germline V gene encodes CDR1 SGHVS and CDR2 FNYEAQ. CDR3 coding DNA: TGTGCCAGCAGCTTAGGGGCCGAAGGTTCTGGAAACACCATATATTTT. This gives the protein CASSLGAEGSGNTIYF.

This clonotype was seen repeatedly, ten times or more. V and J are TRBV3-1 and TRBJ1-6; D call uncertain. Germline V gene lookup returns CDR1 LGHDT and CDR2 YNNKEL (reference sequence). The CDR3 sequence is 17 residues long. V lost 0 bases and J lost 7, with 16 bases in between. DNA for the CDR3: TGTGCCAGCAGCCAAGATCGGAAAGGGCTCGGAAATTCACCCCTCCACTTT. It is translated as CASSQDRKGLGNSPLHF.

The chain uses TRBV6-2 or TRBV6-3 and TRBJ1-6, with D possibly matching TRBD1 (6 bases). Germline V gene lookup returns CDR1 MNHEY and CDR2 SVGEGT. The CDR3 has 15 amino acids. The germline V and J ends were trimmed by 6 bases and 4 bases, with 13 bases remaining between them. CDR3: CASRVDSHYNSPLHF. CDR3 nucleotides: TGTGCCAGCAGGGTGGACAGCCATTATAATTCACCCCTCCACTTT.

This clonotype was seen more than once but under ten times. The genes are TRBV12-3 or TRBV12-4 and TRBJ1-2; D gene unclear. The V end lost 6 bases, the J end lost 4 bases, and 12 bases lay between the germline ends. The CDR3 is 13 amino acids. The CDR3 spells CASSQDQFYGYTF. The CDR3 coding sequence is TGTGCCAGCAGCCAAGACCAGTTCTATGGCTACACCTTC.

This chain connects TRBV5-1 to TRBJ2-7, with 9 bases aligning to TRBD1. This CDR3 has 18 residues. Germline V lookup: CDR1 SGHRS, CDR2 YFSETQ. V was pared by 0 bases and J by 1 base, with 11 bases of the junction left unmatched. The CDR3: CASSLDETGGILSYEQYF. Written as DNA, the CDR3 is TGCGCCAGCAGCTTGGACGAGACAGGGGGTATACTATCCTACGAGCAGTACTTC.

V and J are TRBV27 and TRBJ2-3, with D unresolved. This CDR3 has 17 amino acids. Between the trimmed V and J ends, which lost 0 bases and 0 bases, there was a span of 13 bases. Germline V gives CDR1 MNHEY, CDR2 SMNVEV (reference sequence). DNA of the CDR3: TGTGCCAGCAGTTTATCGGTCGTCTTTCCTAGCACAGATACGCAGTATTTT. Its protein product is CASSLSVVFPSTDTQYF.

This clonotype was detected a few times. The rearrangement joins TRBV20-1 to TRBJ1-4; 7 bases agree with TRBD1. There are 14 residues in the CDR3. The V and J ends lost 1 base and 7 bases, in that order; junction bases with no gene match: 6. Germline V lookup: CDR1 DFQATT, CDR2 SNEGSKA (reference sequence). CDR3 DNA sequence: TGCAGTGCTAGAGGAAGTGACAGGGCTGAAAAACTGTTTTTT. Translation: CSARGSDRAEKLFF.

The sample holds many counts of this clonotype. The CDR3 DNA reads as TGCAGCGGTTTGACCCAGGGGCAAGCTTTCTTT. Its translation: CSGLTQGQAFF. The rearrangement uses TRBV29-1 and TRBJ1-1, with D perhaps matching TRBD1 (6 bases). Trimming removed 7 bases from V and 9 bases from J, with 15 bases in between. Germline V gene lookup returns CDR1 SQVTM and CDR2 ANQGSEA. This CDR3 region has 11 residues.

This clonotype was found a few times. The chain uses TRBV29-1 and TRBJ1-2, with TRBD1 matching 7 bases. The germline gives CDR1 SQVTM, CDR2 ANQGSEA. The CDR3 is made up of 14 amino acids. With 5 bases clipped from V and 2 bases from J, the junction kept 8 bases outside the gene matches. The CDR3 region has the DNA TGCAGCGTTCAACGGACAGGAACCAACTATGGCTACACCTTC. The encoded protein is CSVQRTGTNYGYTF.

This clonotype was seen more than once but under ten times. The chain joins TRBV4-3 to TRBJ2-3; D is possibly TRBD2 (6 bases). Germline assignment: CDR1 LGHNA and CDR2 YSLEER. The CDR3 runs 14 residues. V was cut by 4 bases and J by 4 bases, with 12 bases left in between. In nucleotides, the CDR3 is TGCGCCAGCAGCCTGGGGCGGGGTGCAGATACGCAGTATTTT. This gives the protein CASSLGRGADTQYF.

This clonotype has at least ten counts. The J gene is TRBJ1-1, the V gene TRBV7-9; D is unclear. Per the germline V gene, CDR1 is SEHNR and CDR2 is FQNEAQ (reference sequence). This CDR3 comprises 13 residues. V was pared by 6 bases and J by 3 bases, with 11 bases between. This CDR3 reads CASSSAGDTEAFF. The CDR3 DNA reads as TGTGCCAGCAGTTCCGCCGGGGACACTGAAGCTTTCTTT.

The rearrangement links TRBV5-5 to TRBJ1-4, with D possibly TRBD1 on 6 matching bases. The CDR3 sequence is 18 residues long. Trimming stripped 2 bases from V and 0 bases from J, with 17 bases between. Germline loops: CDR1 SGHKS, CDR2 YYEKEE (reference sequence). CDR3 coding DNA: TGTGCCAGCAGCTTACAGGGCCCCATCCCTGCAACTAATGAAAAACTGTTTTTT. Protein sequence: CASSLQGPIPATNEKLFF.

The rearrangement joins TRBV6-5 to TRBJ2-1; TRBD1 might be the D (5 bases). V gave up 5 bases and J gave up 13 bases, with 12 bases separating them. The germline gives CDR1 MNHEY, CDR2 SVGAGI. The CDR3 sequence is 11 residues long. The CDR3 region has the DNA TGTGCCAGCAGTCTCGGGCAGGGACAGTTCTTC. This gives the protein CASSLGQGQFF.

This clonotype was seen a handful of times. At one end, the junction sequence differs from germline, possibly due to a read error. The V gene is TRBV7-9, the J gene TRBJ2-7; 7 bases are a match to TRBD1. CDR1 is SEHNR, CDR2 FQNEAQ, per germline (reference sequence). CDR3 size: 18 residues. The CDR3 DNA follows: TGTGCCAGCAGCTTTTCCCGTCGTGGGTTACAGGGGTCCTCCGAGCAGTACTTC. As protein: CASSFSRRGLQGSSEQYF.

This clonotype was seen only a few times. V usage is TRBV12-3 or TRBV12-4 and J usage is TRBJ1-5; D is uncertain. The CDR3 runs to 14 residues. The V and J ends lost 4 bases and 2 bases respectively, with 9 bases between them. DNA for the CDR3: TGTGCCAGCAGTTACATGGGTGGCAATCAGCCCCAGCATTTT. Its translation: CASSYMGGNQPQHF.

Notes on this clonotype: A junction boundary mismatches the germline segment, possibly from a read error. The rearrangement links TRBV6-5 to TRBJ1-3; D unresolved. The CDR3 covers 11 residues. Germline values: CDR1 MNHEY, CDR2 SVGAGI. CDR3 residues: CASSYINTMYF. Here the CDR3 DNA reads TGTGCCAGCAGTTATATAAACACCATGTATTTT.